The 20 T cell receptor beta chains reported below all come from one sample, sequenced in a study of cytotoxic CD8 clonotypes in ibrutinib-treated CLL. Only in-frame clones appear in the TCRdb table, and some are missing; sequencing was by immunoSEQ multiplex PCR. The sample records 200,000 or so clones, 70% being singletons. The material sequenced was PBMCs, taken after 12 months of ibrutinib treatment. The receptors shown here come from a human donor with chronic lymphocytic leukemia.

This clone was counted a single time. This CDR3 reads CASSFPSDRANGGELFF. DNA of the CDR3: TGCGCCAGCAGCTTCCCCTCCGACAGGGCTAACGGCGGGGAGCTGTTTTTT. The J gene is TRBJ2-2, the V gene TRBV5-1; 7 positions match TRBD1. Germline CDR1 is SGHRS and CDR2 is YFSETQ. V was clipped by 2 bases and J by 7 bases; unmatched bases: 14. This CDR3 contains 17 residues.

This clone was recorded only once. This chain links TRBV19 with TRBJ2-5; perhaps TRBD2 as D (6 bases). The ends were cut back, 5 bases at V and 1 base at J, with 20 bases in the middle. The length of the CDR3 is 17 residues. The germline V gene encodes CDR1 LNHDA and CDR2 SQIVND (reference sequence). This CDR3 is CASSQGRFRAAQETQYF. As DNA, the CDR3 is TGTGCCAGTAGTCAAGGGAGGTTCCGGGCGGCCCAAGAGACCCAGTACTTC.

The chain couples TRBV19 to TRBJ1-1; D remains ambiguous. This CDR3 spans 13 amino acids. The V gene lost 6 bases and the J gene lost 4 bases, with 12 bases spanning the gap. Germline-derived CDR1 and CDR2 are LNHDA and SQIVND (reference sequence). Here the CDR3 reads CASRSTGFTEAFF. The CDR3, as DNA: TGTGCCAGTAGGTCTACGGGTTTCACTGAAGCTTTCTTT.

The chain uses TRBV5-4 and TRBJ1-6, with D possibly being TRBD1 (6 bases). The V end lost 0 bases, the J end lost 5 bases, and 12 bases lay between the germline ends. CDR3 length: 16 residues. Germline CDR1 and CDR2: SGHNT and YYREEE (reference sequence). CDR3 sequence: CASSLGMDRNNSPLHF. The CDR3 DNA reads TGTGCCAGCAGCTTGGGGATGGACAGAAATAATTCACCCCTCCACTTT.

This clone was found a few times. The chain has TRBV6-5 and TRBJ2-5; D not certain. The germline V and J ends were trimmed by 6 bases and 5 bases, with 10 bases remaining between them. The germline V gene has CDR1 MNHEY and CDR2 SVGAGI. CDR3 length: 12 amino acids. The CDR3 loop is CASRDLWETQYF. The CDR3 coding sequence is TGTGCCAGCAGGGACCTATGGGAGACCCAGTACTTC.

The rearrangement uses TRBV30 and TRBJ1-5; no clear D. Per the germline V gene, CDR1 is GTSNPN and CDR2 is SVGIG (reference sequence). CDR3 length: 16 amino acids. Trimming removed 3 bases from V and 0 bases from J, with 15 bases in between. The DNA for the CDR3 is TGTGCCTGGAGCTCGGATCAGGCTTATAGCAATCAGCCCCAGCATTTT. The encoded protein is CAWSSDQAYSNQPQHF. The full variable domain, with the rest looked up from reference TRBV30 and TRBJ1-5, is SQTIHQWPATLVQPVGSPLSLECTVEGTSNPNLYWYRQAAGRGLQLLFYSVGIGQISSEVPQNLSASRPQDRQFILSSKKLLLSDSGFYLCAWSSDQAYSNQPQHFGDGTRLSIL.

This clone appeared a few times. V gene TRBV6-5 combines with J gene TRBJ1-1; TRBD1 might be the D (6 bases). Trimming removed 1 base at V and 7 bases at J, with 10 bases between. The CDR3 runs 13 residues. CDR1 and CDR2 from the germline V gene are MNHEY and SVGAGI. As DNA, the CDR3 is TGTGCCAGCAGTTACTTCGTCAGGGGTGAAGCTTTCTTT. The encoded protein is CASSYFVRGEAFF.

The V call is TRBV9, the J call TRBJ2-1; 7 positions match TRBD1. The CDR3 sequence is 15 residues long. V lost 3 bases to trimming and J lost 6 bases; unmatched junction nucleotides: 9. Germline V CDR1 and CDR2: SGDLS, YYNGEE. CDR3 loop: CASSARQGLGNEQFF. CDR3 sequence (DNA): TGTGCCAGCAGCGCCCGACAGGGTTTGGGCAATGAGCAGTTCTTC.

The chain combines TRBV30 with TRBJ2-2, with D unresolved. The CDR3 spans 15 residues. Germline lookup yields CDR1 GTSNPN and CDR2 SVGIG (reference sequence). V was trimmed by 5 bases and J by 0 bases, leaving 13 bases between them. DNA of the CDR3: TGTGCCTGGCAGTACAGCAACACGAACACCGGGGAGCTGTTTTTT. As protein: CAWQYSNTNTGELFF.

This clone was detected once. The chain links TRBV29-1 to TRBJ1-6, with unresolved D. The V and J ends lost 1 base and 5 bases respectively, with 9 bases between them. CDR3 size: 14 residues. In germline, CDR1 is SQVTM, CDR2 ANQGSEA. CDR3 sequence: CSVEVPGDNSPLHF. Written as DNA, the CDR3 is TGCAGCGTTGAAGTCCCGGGTGATAATTCACCCCTCCACTTT.

This CDR3 reads CAWSFSGSTYEQYF. DNA of the CDR3: TGTGCCTGGAGTTTTAGCGGGTCTACCTACGAGCAGTACTTC. The V gene is TRBV30, the J gene TRBJ2-7, with TRBD2 identical over 7 bases. With 2 bases clipped from V and 2 bases from J, the junction kept 6 bases outside the gene matches. The CDR3 is 14 amino acids. Germline CDR1 GTSNPN, CDR2 SVGIG (reference sequence).

The rearrangement uses TRBV10-3 and TRBJ2-3, with 8 bases fitting TRBD2. Looked up from germline, CDR1 is ENHRY and CDR2 is SYGVKD. The J segment lost 7 bases and the V segment lost 6 bases, leaving 6 bases of the junction unmatched. The length of the CDR3 is 13 residues. CDR3 bases: TGTGCCATCAGCAAGCGGGAGCGGTATACGCAGTATTTT. This codes for CAISKRERYTQYF.

This clone was seen more than once but under ten times. The same CDR3 arises from other DNA sequences in this sample as well. This rearrangement joins TRBV11-1 to TRBJ1-1, with D perhaps TRBD1 (5 bases). Germline CDR1 SGHAT, CDR2 FQDESV (reference sequence). V was cut by 3 bases and J by 5 bases, with 10 bases left in between. CDR3 length equals 13 residues. The chain's CDR3 is CASSLRRGTEAFF. The CDR3 nucleotides are TGTGCCAGCAGCTTGAGAAGGGGTACTGAAGCTTTCTTT.

V and J are TRBV29-1 and TRBJ2-7; 7 nucleotides match TRBD2. This CDR3 is built from 13 residues. CDR1 SQVTM and CDR2 ANQGSEA come from the germline V gene. Trimming took 3 bases from V and 2 from J; bases not matched to a gene: 4. CDR3: CSVDVAGAYEQYF. CDR3 nucleotide sequence: TGCAGCGTTGACGTAGCGGGTGCCTACGAGCAGTACTTC.

This chain connects TRBV7-9 to TRBJ1-2; TRBD1 is a possible D gene (6 bases). The CDR3 spans 14 residues. Trimming removed 1 base at V and 1 base at J, with 7 bases between. Germline CDR1 is SEHNR and CDR2 is FQNEAQ (reference sequence). The CDR3 here is CASSLGTVNYGYTF. CDR3 bases: TGTGCCAGCAGCTTAGGGACAGTTAACTATGGCTACACCTTC. Full variable domain (missing parts from reference TRBV7-9 and TRBJ1-2): DTGVSQNPRHKITKRGQNVTFRCDPISEHNRLYWYRQTLGQGPEFLTYFQNEAQLEKSRLLSDRFSAERPKGSFSTLEIQRTEQGDSAMYLCASSLGTVNYGYTFGSGTRLTVV.

V usage is TRBV4-3 and J usage is TRBJ1-3; no firm D call. This CDR3 has 13 amino acids. Germline lookup yields CDR1 LGHNA and CDR2 YSLEER. V was pared by 0 bases and J by 4 bases, with 4 bases between. CDR3 residues: CASSQDRGNTIYF. The CDR3 region has the DNA TGCGCCAGCAGCCAAGACAGGGGAAACACCATATATTTT.

The V and J genes are TRBV5-4 and TRBJ1-1, with D possibly being TRBD1 (5 bases). The CDR3 has 13 amino acids. Germline lookup yields CDR1 SGHNT and CDR2 YYREEE (reference sequence). V was trimmed by 5 bases and J by 4 bases, leaving 12 bases between them. The CDR3 here is CASRSGRSTEAFF. In DNA, the CDR3 is TGTGCCAGCAGGTCAGGGCGGAGCACTGAAGCTTTCTTT.

The genes are TRBV7-8 and TRBJ1-2; the D gene is possibly TRBD1 (5 bases). Per germline, CDR1 SGHVS and CDR2 FQNEAQ. The CDR3 loop spans 18 amino acids. V was trimmed by 1 base and J by 0 bases, leaving 18 bases between them. The CDR3 nucleotides read TGTGCCAGCAGCTTAGTCTTGGGGGTCGTGCGTCCTAACTATGGCTACACCTTC. Its translation is CASSLVLGVVRPNYGYTF.

This clone appeared a few times. Other DNA sequences within the sample encode an identical CDR3. The CDR3 DNA sequence: TGCAGCGCAACCCTAGAGACCCAGTACTTC. This codes for CSATLETQYF. The J gene is TRBJ2-5, the V gene TRBV20-1; no clear D gene. The germline V gene has CDR1 DFQATT and CDR2 SNEGSKA (reference sequence). The CDR3 loop spans 10 amino acids.

V gene TRBV7-2 combines with J gene TRBJ2-3; no clear D gene. The V and J ends lost 1 base and 2 bases respectively, with 10 bases between them. CDR1 is SGHTA and CDR2 is FQGNSA in the germline V gene. The CDR3 is 15 amino acids. DNA for the CDR3: TGTGCCAGCAGCTTAGGATATCTTAACACAGATACGCAGTATTTT. This encodes CASSLGYLNTDTQYF.